The subject of this entry is one T cell receptor (beta chain). What it binds is not known. The V gene lost 7 bases and the J gene lost 2 bases, with 12 bases spanning the gap. The CDR3 runs to 14 residues. A universal primer site was added by template switching, and unique molecular identifiers were carried by the cDNA. TCRdb re-analysed the 5' RACE reads in MiXCR, keeping a single row per CDR3 protein. The sample includes 450,000 to 600,000 distinct CDR3 sequences, about 20% of them seen just once. The data were obtained in a study of identical twins. Overall study findings and caveats: Invariant T cells like MAIT and iNKT could partly confound the zero-insertion analyses. A lower insertion count was a feature of abundant cord blood beta clonotypes, with no such feature in memory repertoires.

These data were likewise used in another study, on yellow fever vaccine responses in identical twins.

Sequencing input: CD4+ T cells sorted from blood. The sequence was collected from a woman aged 18-29 years in good health. V gene TRBV12-3 or TRBV12-4 combines with J gene TRBJ1-5, with a possible D match to TRBD1 (5 bases). The DNA for the CDR3 is TGTGCCAGCACCTCCCGGGGGGGCAATCAGCCCCAGCATTTT. It translates to CASTSRGGNQPQHF.